This record looks at one TCR beta chain sequence and its context. Antigen specificity is unknown. The CDR3 has 13 amino acids. Trimming took 7 bases from V and 6 from J, leaving 12 bases between them. Germline-derived CDR1 and CDR2 are WSHSY and SAAADI. The sample belongs to a study of CD8+CD57+ T cells in acquired aplastic anemia. General observations from the study: Found in both controls and patients were almost 30 CD8+ CDR3 sequences.

CDR3 and TCR beta VDJ profiling relied on a genomic DNA template. TCRdb reprocessed the reads with MiXCR, giving one entry per CDR3 protein. This sample has about 130,000 distinct CDR3 sequences, with less than 45% found just once. The sequenced sample was sorted CD4+, CD8+, or CD8+CD57+ T cells (not recorded which) from PBMCs. This sequence joins TRBV10-2 and TRBJ2-2; weak D call: TRBD2 (6 bases). The source of this sequence is a human donor in good health, serving as a control. In DNA, the CDR3 is TGCGCCAGCAAACGGGACTTTCCCGGGGAGCTGTTTTTT. It codes for CASKRDFPGELFF.